What follows is one T cell receptor beta chain and its context. A junction end diverges from the germline sequence, so it may reflect a read error. Use of 60 Vbeta and 13 Jbeta primers characterized the PCR. Generated by immunoSEQ multiplex PCR, the TCRdb table keeps only in-frame clones and is missing some. There are over 110,000 clones in the sample; approximately 83% occur only once, and 2.5% lies in the top ten. The data belong to a study of cytomegalovirus exposure and HLA in healthy donors. CDR1 and CDR2 from the germline V gene are SGHTS and YDEGEE. The CDR3 is made up of 14 amino acids. This sequence joins TRBV5-8 and TRBJ2-7; 8 nucleotides align to TRBD2. The sample taken for sequencing was PBMCs. The TCR sequence derives from a male donor in good health and CMV-seronegative. This chain's CDR3 is CASSLWASGYGQYF. In nucleotides, the CDR3 is TGTGCCAGCAGCTTGTGGGCTAGCGGGTACGGGCAGTACTTC.